The next 18 T cell receptor beta chains were all read from a single sample in a study of response to subunit inactivated influenza vaccine (dated by TCRdb to 2016 to 2018). Preparation of the library involved RT-PCR. Data came from an Illumina HiSeq 2500. TCRdb redid the processing of the public reads, applying fastp at Q25 and MiXCR, and retained in-frame beta chains. Rows with one shared CDR3 protein collapse into an entry with the most common genes and DNA. The sample table holds 500,000 to 550,000 distinct CDR3 sequences, of which 7.2% were seen once. Clones ranked in the top ten supply around 13% of the sample. The source material was PBMCs from blood, sampled less than 30 months after vaccination. Receptors originate from a man aged 50 to 69 who received an inactivated influenza vaccine. Donor details come from another sample of the same person, matched by shared clones.

This clonotype was counted between two and nine times. The rearrangement joins TRBV5-5 to TRBJ2-5; possible D gene TRBD2, 6 bases. V was pared by 4 bases and J by 4 bases, with 11 bases between. Germline values: CDR1 SGHKS, CDR2 YYEKEE (reference sequence). The CDR3 contains 13 residues. CDR3 nucleotides: TGTGCCAGCAGCGGACTAAGTTCAGAGACCCAGTACTTC. Amino acids: CASSGLSSETQYF.

This clonotype has a count of ten or more. The chain recombines TRBV29-1 with TRBJ2-6, with D possibly TRBD2 on 7 matching bases. V was shortened by 7 bases and J by 0 bases, with 16 bases between the two germline ends. Germline V CDR1 and CDR2: SQVTM, ANQGSEA. The CDR3 consists of 16 residues. CDR3 amino acids: CSAAGAKDSGANVLTF. CDR3 nucleotide sequence: TGCAGCGCGGCGGGGGCAAAAGACTCTGGGGCCAACGTCCTGACTTTC.

The chain carries TRBV20-1 and TRBJ1-5; 11 bases map to TRBD1. Germline CDR1 is DFQATT and CDR2 is SNEGSKA (reference sequence). The junction had 4 bases not matched to a gene; V was cut back by 3 bases and J by 0 bases. The CDR3 runs to 16 residues. In DNA, the CDR3 is TGCAGTGCTAGTAGGACAGGGGGCTATAGCAATCAGCCCCAGCATTTT. Its protein is CSASRTGGYSNQPQHF.

This clonotype appeared a single time. The V and J genes are TRBV18 and TRBJ2-3, with D perhaps TRBD2 (5 bases). With 3 bases removed from V and 5 bases from J, the gap between germline ends came to 24 bases. In germline, CDR1 is KGHSH, CDR2 LQKENI. The CDR3 runs to 18 residues. Here the CDR3 DNA reads TGTGCCAGCTCACCCCCTTTCCCCGTCGCGAGGGCGGAAGATACGCAGTATTTT. Translation gives CASSPPFPVARAEDTQYF.

The chain combines TRBV11-2 with TRBJ1-1, with a possible D match to TRBD1 (5 bases). V lost 5 bases to trimming and J lost 8 bases, with 15 bases between them. Germline V gene data show CDR1 as SGHAT and CDR2 as FQNNGV. The CDR3 loop spans 13 amino acids. The CDR3 is CASSVGSHREAFF. CDR3 nucleotides: TGTGCCAGCAGCGTAGGGTCGCACAGGGAAGCTTTCTTT.

This clonotype was seen more than once but under ten times. The chain carries TRBV5-5 and TRBJ2-1, with D unresolved. This CDR3 contains 14 residues. Germline loops: CDR1 SGHKS, CDR2 YYEKEE (reference sequence). Trimming left V 7 bases short and J 1 base short, with 12 bases between. CDR3 bases: TGTGCCAGCCAGAACCCGAGTTCCTACAATGAGCAGTTCTTC. It specifies CASQNPSSYNEQFF.

The chain links TRBV5-1 to TRBJ2-3; D is undetermined. CDR3 size: 16 residues. The germline V and J ends were trimmed by 0 bases and 0 bases, with 11 bases remaining between them. CDR1 SGHRS and CDR2 YFSETQ come from the germline V gene. The CDR3 loop is CASSLEGRISTDTQYF. The CDR3, as DNA: TGCGCCAGCAGCTTGGAGGGCAGGATCAGCACAGATACGCAGTATTTT.

The genes are TRBV7-8 and TRBJ2-5; D may correspond to TRBD1 or TRBD2 (5 bases each). Germline CDR1 is SGHVS and CDR2 is FQNEAQ. The CDR3 sequence is 14 residues long. V was cut by 5 bases and J by 7 bases, with 17 bases left in between. CDR3 sequence (DNA): TGTGCCAGCAGCCTCGACGGGGCTCAGTTGACCCAGTACTTC. This sequence encodes CASSLDGAQLTQYF.

The table lists this clonotype with many counts. The V and J genes are TRBV27 and TRBJ2-1; TRBD2 aligns across 8 bases. V lost 0 bases to trimming and J lost 9 bases; unmatched junction nucleotides: 10. Germline lookup yields CDR1 MNHEY and CDR2 SMNVEV (reference sequence). This CDR3 has 16 amino acids. The CDR3 spells CASSLSPGGSFLEQFF. CDR3 nucleotide sequence: TGTGCCAGCAGTTTATCTCCGGGAGGGAGCTTCCTTGAGCAGTTCTTC.

The gene calls are TRBV11-3 and TRBJ2-2; possibly TRBD2 for D (5 bases). From germline, CDR1 is SGHNT and CDR2 YENEEA. V gave up 5 bases and J gave up 6 bases, with 13 bases separating them. CDR3 length equals 14 residues. This CDR3 is CASSAGVWAGELFF. The CDR3 region has the DNA TGTGCCAGCAGCGCCGGGGTTTGGGCCGGGGAGCTGTTTTTT.

This clonotype turned up a few times. CDR3 nucleotide sequence: TGTGCCAGCAGCGCCGGACAGGGGAGGGGAGAGCCCCAGCATTTT. This sequence encodes CASSAGQGRGEPQHF. This chain uses TRBV12-3 or TRBV12-4 with TRBJ1-5; 9 bases line up with TRBD1. V shed 6 bases and J 8 bases; nucleotides not matched to a gene: 11. CDR3 length equals 15 residues.

This clonotype has at least ten counts. The chain has TRBV4-2 and TRBJ1-2; 8 bases agree with TRBD1. The V gene's germline CDR1 is LGHNA and CDR2 YNFKEQ. CDR3 length equals 16 residues. J was trimmed by 1 base and V by 0 bases; bases with no gene match: 4. The CDR3 spells CASSQEDRAGNYGYTF. DNA for the CDR3: TGTGCCAGCAGCCAAGAGGACAGGGCCGGTAACTATGGCTACACCTTC.

The rearrangement uses TRBV10-3 and TRBJ2-7, with D perhaps TRBD2 (6 bases). Germline V gene lookup returns CDR1 ENHRY and CDR2 SYGVKD. V lost 4 bases and J lost 0, with 13 bases in between. The CDR3 has 15 amino acids. The CDR3 region has the DNA TGTGCCATCAGTGTGGGACCGGGGGACTCCTACGAGCAGTACTTC. The encoded protein is CAISVGPGDSYEQYF.

This clonotype came up a few times. The J gene is TRBJ2-1, the V gene TRBV20-1; 10 bases map to TRBD2. Germline values: CDR1 DFQATT, CDR2 SNEGSKA (reference sequence). This CDR3 has 14 amino acids. The ends lost 3 bases at V and 8 bases at J; junction bases unmatched: 7. This CDR3 reads CSASRSGRADEQFF. CDR3 coding DNA: TGCAGTGCTAGTAGAAGCGGGAGGGCCGATGAGCAGTTCTTC.

This clonotype showed up many times. The chain combines TRBV4-2 with TRBJ1-4, with TRBD1 matching over 7 bases. The V gene's germline CDR1 is LGHNA and CDR2 YNFKEQ. This CDR3 is built from 15 residues. Trimming cost V 3 bases and J 6 bases; bases outside gene matches: 7. The CDR3: CASSQNRGIDEKLFF. Here the CDR3 DNA reads TGTGCCAGCAGCCAGAACAGGGGCATAGATGAAAAACTGTTTTTT.

J is TRBJ1-5 and V is TRBV12-3 or TRBV12-4; the match to TRBD1 covers 8 bases. Germline trimming cut 3 bases from V and 5 bases from J; bases unmatched to any gene: 6. The CDR3 runs 15 residues. The CDR3 region is CASSLDRDYDQPQHF. The CDR3 DNA reads as TGTGCCAGCAGTTTGGACAGGGACTACGATCAGCCCCAGCATTTT.

The rearrangement links TRBV7-9 to TRBJ2-5; D remains unclear. The CDR3 runs to 13 residues. Germline assignment: CDR1 SEHNR and CDR2 FQNEAQ (reference sequence). Trimming cost V 5 bases and J 2 bases, with 9 bases left between them. This chain's CDR3 is CASSPPTQETQYF. The CDR3 DNA sequence: TGTGCCAGCAGCCCCCCTACTCAAGAGACCCAGTACTTC.

This clonotype was observed at least ten times. The J gene is TRBJ2-1, the V gene TRBV4-1; 9 bases are a match to TRBD2. Germline CDR1 reads MGHRA; CDR2 reads YSYEKL. Losses at the gene ends were 1 base for V and 8 bases for J; bases not matched to a gene: 6. This CDR3 contains 15 residues. CDR3 amino acids: CASSQGGTSRDEQFF. In nucleotides, the CDR3 is TGCGCCAGCAGCCAAGGCGGGACTAGCCGGGATGAGCAGTTCTTC.